This T cell receptor beta chain was sequenced during a study of follicular helper T cells after annual influenza vaccination. Germline V gene sequence: CDR1 SNHLY, CDR2 FYNNEI. This CDR3 spans 13 amino acids. V was pared by 4 bases and J by 1 base, with 7 bases between. The time point denotes: 2014-2015 season, pre-vaccination. Only in-frame clones appear in the TCRdb table, and some are missing; sequencing was by immunoSEQ multiplex PCR. The data contain about 8,300 clones, roughly four fifths of them singletons. This chain connects TRBV2 to TRBJ1-1; D remains ambiguous. The TCR comes from an adult who received the influenza vaccine. The material sequenced was CXCR5+ CD38- circulating T follicular helper cells from blood, taken on the day of influenza vaccination. Regarding subset: circulating Tfh, non-naive CD4+CXCR5+PD-1+ (ICOS+CD38+ or ICOS-CD38-). The CDR3 DNA is TGTGCCAGCAGTGTAGACGGGAACACTGAAGCTTTCTTT. Its translation is CASSVDGNTEAFF.